This T cell receptor (beta chain) originates from a study of PD-L1 blockade in urothelial cancer. This table comes from immunoSEQ multiplex PCR, and its TCRdb copy is limited to in-frame clones, with some not included. The sample records roughly 120,000 clones, approximately 89% being singletons. V shed 4 bases, J shed 3 bases, and the junction held 9 bases outside the gene matches. The germline CDR1 and CDR2 sequences are SGDLS and YYNGEE. This CDR3 is 16 amino acids long. The time point denotes: peripheral blood 6 weeks after treatment start. This TCR was recovered from a man between 60 and 75 years old with urothelial cancer. The sample was PBMCs, taken around atezolizumab (anti-PD-L1) treatment. The V call is TRBV9, the J call TRBJ2-5; 10 bases map to TRBD2. CDR3 in DNA: TGTGCCAGCAGCCCCCAAAGCGGGGGGGCCGAAGAGACCCAGTACTTC. It encodes CASSPQSGGAEETQYF.